A single sample is the source of the 25 T cell receptor beta chains below, sequenced in a study of blood T cell repertoires in COVID-19. Clones were sequenced by immunoSEQ multiplex PCR, and TCRdb holds only the in-frame ones, with some missing. The table shows 15,000 to 20,000 clones, with roughly nine tenths occurring only once. Sample: peripheral blood. Receptors originate from a human donor in a cohort sampled during active COVID-19.

The CDR3 spells CASSWGAADQETQYF. The CDR3 coding sequence is TGTGCCAGCAGCTGGGGCGCGGCAGACCAAGAGACCCAGTACTTC. The rearrangement joins TRBV11-2 to TRBJ2-5; possible D gene TRBD1, 5 bases. V dropped 4 bases and J dropped 0 bases, with 12 bases sitting between them. CDR1 is SGHAT, CDR2 FQNNGV, per germline. The CDR3 loop spans 15 amino acids. Full variable domain (outside the CDR3, taken from reference TRBV11-2 and TRBJ2-5): EAGVAQSPRYKIIEKRQSVAFWCNPISGHATLYWYQQILGQGPKLLIQFQNNGVVDDSQLPKDRFSAERLKGVDSTLKIQPAKLEDSAVYLCASSWGAADQETQYFGPGTRLLVL.

The rearrangement links TRBV5-1 to TRBJ2-2, with D possibly being TRBD2 (5 bases). The CDR3 is made up of 14 amino acids. The V end lost 5 bases, the J end lost 2 bases, and 10 bases lay between the germline ends. Germline V gene data show CDR1 as SGHRS and CDR2 as YFSETQ. In DNA, the CDR3 is TGCGCCAGCAGACCGGAGGTCAACACCGGGGAGCTGTTTTTT. It translates to CASRPEVNTGELFF.

V is TRBV25-1 and J is TRBJ2-5; 10 bases agree with TRBD1. The CDR3 runs to 15 residues. V trimming: 1 base; J trimming: 5 bases; junction bases outside the gene matches: 4. Germline CDR1 is MGHDK and CDR2 is SYGVNS. CDR3 nucleotide sequence: TGTGCCAGCAGTGAATGGGACAGGGGAGAGGAGACCCAGTACTTC. Amino acids: CASSEWDRGEETQYF.

The chain recombines TRBV7-9 with TRBJ2-1; tentatively, D is TRBD1 (5 bases). CDR1 is SEHNR, CDR2 FQNEAQ, per germline (reference sequence). The CDR3 has 15 amino acids. Trimming took off 5 bases at V and 5 bases at J, with 16 bases between the two ends. The CDR3: CASSPRRQGNNEQFF. The CDR3 DNA sequence: TGTGCCAGCAGCCCGCGGCGGCAGGGCAACAATGAGCAGTTCTTC.

The J gene is TRBJ2-5, the V gene TRBV27; 7 bases agree with TRBD1. CDR1 and CDR2 from the germline V gene are MNHEY and SMNVEV (reference sequence). J was trimmed by 5 bases and V by 4 bases; bases with no gene match: 10. The CDR3 is 15 residues long. CDR3 region: CASSSNRDRPETQYF. The CDR3 bases are TGTGCCAGCAGTTCTAACCGGGACAGACCGGAGACCCAGTACTTC.

The V gene is TRBV11-2, the J gene TRBJ1-6; weak D call: TRBD1 (5 bases). Looked up from germline, CDR1 is SGHAT and CDR2 is FQNNGV. This CDR3 spans 14 amino acids. Trimming cost V 2 bases and J 10 bases, with 12 bases left between them. This CDR3 reads CASSLWGKGSPLHF. CDR3 bases: TGTGCCAGCAGCTTATGGGGCAAAGGGTCACCCCTCCACTTT.

The chain has TRBV9 and TRBJ2-3; D not certain. The V gene lost 3 bases and the J gene lost 4 bases, with 21 bases spanning the gap. This CDR3 comprises 17 residues. From germline, CDR1 is SGDLS and CDR2 YYNGEE. The CDR3, as DNA: TGTGCCAGCAGCGCGCCCGTTTCTAGAGAAGGCCCAGATACGCAGTATTTT. Translating it yields CASSAPVSREGPDTQYF.

The chain couples TRBV5-1 to TRBJ2-7, with 9 positions matching TRBD1. Per germline, CDR1 SGHRS and CDR2 YFSETQ. With 0 bases clipped from V and 12 bases from J, the junction kept 16 bases outside the gene matches. The CDR3 spans 16 residues. The CDR3 DNA reads TGCGCCAGCAGCTTGGACGTCCCGGGACAGGGTTGGAGGCCGTACTTC. Amino acid sequence: CASSLDVPGQGWRPYF.

The V and J genes are TRBV9 and TRBJ2-5, with TRBD2 as a possible D gene (5 bases). Germline V gene sequence: CDR1 SGDLS, CDR2 YYNGEE. This CDR3 spans 14 amino acids. The V gene lost 3 bases and the J gene lost 5 bases, with 14 bases spanning the gap. The CDR3 protein is CASSAGEVRETQYF. The CDR3 DNA reads TGTGCCAGCAGCGCCGGGGAAGTCCGGGAGACCCAGTACTTC.

This chain connects TRBV3-1 (or the pseudogene TRBV3-2) to TRBJ1-1; TRBD1 agrees at 12 bases. From germline, CDR1 is LGHDT and CDR2 YNNKEL (reference sequence). This CDR3 is built from 15 residues. The ends lost 1 base at V and 8 bases at J; junction bases unmatched: 5. CDR3 sequence (DNA): TGTGCCAGCAGCCAAGCGGGACAGGGGGCCTTGGAAGCTTTCTTT. The encoded protein is CASSQAGQGALEAFF.

V is TRBV12-3 or TRBV12-4 and J is TRBJ2-3; tentative D call: TRBD2 (5 bases). The CDR3 sequence is 13 residues long. Trimming cost V 8 bases and J 4 bases, with 13 bases left between them. The CDR3 loop reads CASRLSGSDTQYF. DNA for the CDR3: TGTGCCAGCCGGTTATCGGGGTCAGATACGCAGTATTTT.

This rearrangement joins TRBV5-6 to TRBJ1-1; 8 bases map to TRBD1. Trimming took 3 bases from V and 5 from J; bases not matched to a gene: 9. In germline, CDR1 is SGHDT, CDR2 YYEEEE. This CDR3 is 15 amino acids long. Written as DNA, the CDR3 is TGTGCCAGCAGCTCGAAGGAACAGGGGGATACTGAAGCTTTCTTT. Amino acids: CASSSKEQGDTEAFF.

V usage is TRBV3-1 (or the pseudogene TRBV3-2) and J usage is TRBJ2-1; 8 bases line up with TRBD2. V shed 0 bases, J shed 10 bases, and the junction held 8 bases outside the gene matches. This CDR3 is 15 amino acids long. Germline V gene sequence: CDR1 LGHDT, CDR2 YNNKEL (reference sequence). CDR3 bases: TGTGCCAGCAGCCAAGATAGAGTAGCGGGGTGGGAGCAGTTCTTC. Amino acid sequence: CASSQDRVAGWEQFF.

This clone was seen only once. CDR3 nucleotides: TGTGCCAGCAGCTTCCAGCGGGGCCAGTACAATGAGCAGTTCTTC. Its translation: CASSFQRGQYNEQFF. The chain recombines TRBV5-4 with TRBJ2-1; TRBD2 matches 7 bases. V lost 2 bases, J lost 4 bases, and 6 bases stayed unmatched. CDR1 is SGHNT, CDR2 YYREEE, per germline (reference sequence). The CDR3 consists of 15 residues. The full variable domain, its missing parts supplied by reference TRBV5-4 and TRBJ2-1, is ETGVTQSPTHLIKTRGQQVTLRCSSQSGHNTVSWYQQALGQGPQFIFQYYREEENGRGNFPPRFSGLQFPNYSSELNVNALELDDSALYLCASSFQRGQYNEQFFGPGTRLTVL.

The rearrangement joins TRBV29-1 to TRBJ1-3, with D possibly matching TRBD1 (5 bases). This CDR3 has 11 amino acids. V shed 3 bases and J shed 8 bases, with 8 bases lying between them. CDR1 is SQVTM, CDR2 ANQGSEA, per germline. The chain's CDR3 is CSVEGGDTIYF. As DNA, the CDR3 is TGCAGCGTTGAGGGAGGGGACACCATATATTTT.

In the case of this clone: This CDR3 is also generated by other DNA sequences in the sample. V usage is TRBV19 and J usage is TRBJ1-4, with a weak D call TRBD1 (6 bases). The CDR3 contains 15 residues. From germline, CDR1 is LNHDA and CDR2 SQIVND (reference sequence). V was cut by 5 bases and J by 7 bases, with 17 bases left in between. CDR3 residues: CASSSQTGTSEKLFF. The CDR3 DNA follows: TGTGCCAGTAGTTCCCAGACAGGAACCTCTGAAAAACTGTTTTTT.

The chain combines TRBV7-2 with TRBJ1-2; 10 bases align to TRBD1. V dropped 6 bases and J dropped 7; count of bases not matched to a gene: 8. The CDR3 is made up of 14 amino acids. Germline V gene data show CDR1 as SGHTA and CDR2 as FQGNSA. Here the CDR3 DNA reads TGTGCCAGCAGAACGACAGGGGGCGACGGTGGCTACACCTTC. Its translation: CASRTTGGDGGYTF.

The chain links TRBV6-2 or TRBV6-3 to TRBJ2-7; D ambiguous. This CDR3 contains 13 residues. V was trimmed by 2 bases and J by 5 bases, leaving 10 bases between them. The germline V gene encodes CDR1 MNHEY and CDR2 SVGEGT. The CDR3 nucleotides read TGTGCCAGCAGTTACCTAAGCACCCACGAGCAGTACTTC. Translating gives CASSYLSTHEQYF.

The gene calls are TRBV7-9 and TRBJ1-4, with D tentatively TRBD1 (5 bases). The CDR3 consists of 14 residues. CDR1 and CDR2 from the germline V gene are SEHNR and FQNEAQ (reference sequence). V was cut by 4 bases and J by 8 bases, with 14 bases left in between. CDR3 sequence reads: CASSSTRVGEKLFF. The CDR3 DNA reads as TGTGCCAGCAGCTCAACCAGGGTGGGGGAAAAACTGTTTTTT.

The chain combines TRBV2 with TRBJ1-6; 9 bases map to TRBD1. The CDR3 covers 14 residues. Per germline, CDR1 SNHLY and CDR2 FYNNEI. With V trimmed by 7 bases and J by 6 bases, 4 bases remained unmatched. CDR3 DNA: TGTGCCAGCATGGTGGACAGGGGTAATTCACCCCTCCACTTT. Encoded protein: CASMVDRGNSPLHF.

This clone was observed a single time. The chain couples TRBV14 to TRBJ1-2; maybe TRBD1 (5 bases). This CDR3 contains 14 residues. Germline V gene sequence: CDR1 SGHDN, CDR2 FVKESK. The V and J ends lost 4 bases and 10 bases respectively, with 19 bases between them. The CDR3: CASSPYGGISIYTF. The CDR3 DNA follows: TGTGCCAGCAGCCCCTACGGGGGAATCTCAATCTACACCTTC.

The chain combines TRBV20-1 with TRBJ1-2, with D possibly being TRBD1 (5 bases). CDR3 length: 13 amino acids. Germline CDR1 is DFQATT and CDR2 is SNEGSKA (reference sequence). V dropped 3 bases and J dropped 2 bases, with 10 bases sitting between them. Here the CDR3 reads CSASQQENYGYTF. DNA for the CDR3: TGCAGTGCTAGTCAACAGGAGAACTATGGCTACACCTTC.

This rearrangement joins TRBV5-4 to TRBJ1-1; D is possibly TRBD1 (6 bases). Trimming removed 0 bases at V and 4 bases at J, with 13 bases between. CDR1 and CDR2 (germline): SGHNT, YYREEE (reference sequence). The CDR3 has 15 amino acids. CDR3 DNA: TGTGCCAGCAGCTTGGAAACAGGGTGGAGCACTGAAGCTTTCTTT. Translated, it gives CASSLETGWSTEAFF.

The chain recombines TRBV19 with TRBJ2-1; D is unresolved. The CDR3 extends over 11 amino acids. CDR1 and CDR2 from the germline V gene are LNHDA and SQIVND (reference sequence). The V end was cut by 2 bases, the J end by 10 bases, with 6 bases between. CDR3 amino acids: CASSILQEQFF. CDR3 DNA: TGTGCCAGTAGTATATTGCAGGAGCAGTTCTTC.

The chain uses TRBV4-2 and TRBJ1-6; TRBD1 might be the D (5 bases). The CDR3 runs to 15 residues. Germline assignment: CDR1 LGHNA and CDR2 YNFKEQ. Trimming pared 3 bases from V and 1 base from J, leaving 7 bases between. CDR3 region: CASSHGGSYNSPLHF. CDR3 DNA: TGTGCCAGCAGCCATGGGGGGTCCTATAATTCACCCCTCCACTTT.